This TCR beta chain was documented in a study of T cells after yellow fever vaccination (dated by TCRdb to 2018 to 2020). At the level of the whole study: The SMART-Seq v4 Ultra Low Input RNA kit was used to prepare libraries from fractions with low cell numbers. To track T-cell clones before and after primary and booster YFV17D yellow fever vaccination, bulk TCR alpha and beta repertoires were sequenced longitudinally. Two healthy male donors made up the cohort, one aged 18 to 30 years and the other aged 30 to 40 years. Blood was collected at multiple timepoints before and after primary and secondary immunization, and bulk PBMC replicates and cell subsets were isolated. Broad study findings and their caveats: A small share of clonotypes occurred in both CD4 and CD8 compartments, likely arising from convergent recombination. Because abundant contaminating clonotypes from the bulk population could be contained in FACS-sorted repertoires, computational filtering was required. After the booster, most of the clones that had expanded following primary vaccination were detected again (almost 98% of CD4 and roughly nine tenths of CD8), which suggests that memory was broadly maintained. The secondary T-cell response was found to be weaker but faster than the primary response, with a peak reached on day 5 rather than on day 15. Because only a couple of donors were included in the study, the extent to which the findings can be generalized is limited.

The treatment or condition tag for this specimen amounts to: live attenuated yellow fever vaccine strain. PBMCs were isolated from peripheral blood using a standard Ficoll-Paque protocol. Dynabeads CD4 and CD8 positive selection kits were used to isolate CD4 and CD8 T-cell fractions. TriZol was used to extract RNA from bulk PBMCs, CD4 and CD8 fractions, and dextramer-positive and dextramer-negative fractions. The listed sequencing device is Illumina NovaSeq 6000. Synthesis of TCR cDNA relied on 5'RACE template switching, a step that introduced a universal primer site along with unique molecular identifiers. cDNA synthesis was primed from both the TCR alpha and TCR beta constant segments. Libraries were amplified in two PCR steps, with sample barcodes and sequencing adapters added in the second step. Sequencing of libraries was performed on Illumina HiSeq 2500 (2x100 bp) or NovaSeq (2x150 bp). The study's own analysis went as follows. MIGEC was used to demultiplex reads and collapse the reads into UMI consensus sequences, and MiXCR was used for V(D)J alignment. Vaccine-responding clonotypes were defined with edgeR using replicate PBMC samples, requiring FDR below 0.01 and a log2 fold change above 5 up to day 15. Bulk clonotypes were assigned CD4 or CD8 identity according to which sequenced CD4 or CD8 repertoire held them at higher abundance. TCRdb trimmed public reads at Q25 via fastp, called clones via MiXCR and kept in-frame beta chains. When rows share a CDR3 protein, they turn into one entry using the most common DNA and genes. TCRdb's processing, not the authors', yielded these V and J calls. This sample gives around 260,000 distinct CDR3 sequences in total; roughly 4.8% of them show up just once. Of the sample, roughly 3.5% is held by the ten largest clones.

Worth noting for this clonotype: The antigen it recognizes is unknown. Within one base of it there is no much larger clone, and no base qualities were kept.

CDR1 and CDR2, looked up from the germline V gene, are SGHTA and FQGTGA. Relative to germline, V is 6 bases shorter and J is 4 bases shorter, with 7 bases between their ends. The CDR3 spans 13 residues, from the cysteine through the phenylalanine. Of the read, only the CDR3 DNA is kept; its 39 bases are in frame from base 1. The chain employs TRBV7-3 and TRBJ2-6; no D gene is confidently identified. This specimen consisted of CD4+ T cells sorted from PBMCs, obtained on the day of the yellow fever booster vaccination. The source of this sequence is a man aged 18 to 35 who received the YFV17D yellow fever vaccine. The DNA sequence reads TGTGCCAGCAGTATCGCAGGGGCCAACGTCCTGACTTTC. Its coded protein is CASSIAGANVLTF.